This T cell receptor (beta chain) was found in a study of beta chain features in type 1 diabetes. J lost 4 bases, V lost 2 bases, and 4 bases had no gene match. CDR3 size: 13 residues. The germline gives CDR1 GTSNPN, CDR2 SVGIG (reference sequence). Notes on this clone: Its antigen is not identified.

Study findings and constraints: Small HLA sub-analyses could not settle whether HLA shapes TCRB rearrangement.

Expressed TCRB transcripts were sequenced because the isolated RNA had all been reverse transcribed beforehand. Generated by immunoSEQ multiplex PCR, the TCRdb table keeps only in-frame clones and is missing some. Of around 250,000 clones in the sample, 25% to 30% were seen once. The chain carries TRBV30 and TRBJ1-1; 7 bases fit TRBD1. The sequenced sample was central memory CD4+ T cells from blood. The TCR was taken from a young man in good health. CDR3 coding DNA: TGTGCCTGGAGTAAACAGGGGATCACTGAAGCTTTCTTT. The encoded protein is CAWSKQGITEAFF.